Presented here are 26 T cell receptor beta chains from one specimen sequenced in a study of blood T cell repertoires in COVID-19. Data came from immunoSEQ multiplex PCR; TCRdb stores just in-frame clones and leaves some out. The sample contains over 55,000 clones, over 75% of which appear only once. The sequenced sample consisted of peripheral blood. The receptor set was obtained from a man between 45 and 60 years old with acute or convalescent COVID-19.

The rearrangement uses TRBV25-1 and TRBJ2-7; possibly TRBD1 for D (5 bases). V lost 1 base and J 1 base, leaving 11 bases between the germline ends. The CDR3 runs 15 residues. The germline V gene has CDR1 MGHDK and CDR2 SYGVNS. CDR3 nucleotides: TGTGCCAGCAGTGAATCCAGGGAAAATTCCTACGAGCAGTACTTC. Translated, it gives CASSESRENSYEQYF.

V is TRBV28 and J is TRBJ1-2; 7 positions match TRBD1. J was trimmed by 3 bases and V by 3 bases; bases with no gene match: 7. This CDR3 has 15 amino acids. Germline V gene data show CDR1 as MDHEN and CDR2 as SYDVKM. Here the CDR3 DNA reads TGTGCCAGCAGTTTGATCAGAGACAGGGACTATGGCTACACCTTC. It translates to CASSLIRDRDYGYTF.

This clone has a handful of counts. The chain combines TRBV28 with TRBJ1-2; 9 nucleotides line up with TRBD1. Germline loops: CDR1 MDHEN, CDR2 SYDVKM. The CDR3 length is 14 residues. The ends lost 6 bases at V and 2 bases at J; junction bases unmatched: 4. CDR3 in amino acids: CASRTGGGNYGYTF. Written as DNA, the CDR3 is TGTGCCAGCAGAACAGGGGGCGGGAACTATGGCTACACCTTC.

This chain uses TRBV7-2 with TRBJ2-5, with TRBD2 matching over 11 bases. From germline, CDR1 is SGHTA and CDR2 FQGNSA. J gave up 5 bases and V 5 bases, and 4 bases lay outside the gene matches. This CDR3 region has 14 residues. CDR3 residues: CASSPRTSGETQYF. DNA of the CDR3: TGTGCCAGCAGCCCCCGGACTAGCGGGGAGACCCAGTACTTC.

The chain uses TRBV10-3 and TRBJ1-1; 7 bases align to TRBD1. The length of the CDR3 is 13 residues. V was clipped by 5 bases and J by 4 bases; unmatched bases: 4. Germline V gene sequence: CDR1 ENHRY, CDR2 SYGVKD. CDR3 sequence reads: CAISQTGITEAFF. The CDR3 DNA reads TGTGCCATCAGTCAGACAGGGATCACTGAAGCTTTCTTT.

V gene TRBV11-3 combines with J gene TRBJ2-2; the D is unclear. The CDR3 sequence is 12 residues long. Germline V lookup: CDR1 SGHNT, CDR2 YENEEA. Trimming pared 3 bases from V and 7 bases from J, leaving 6 bases between. Here the CDR3 reads CASSFSNGELFF. The DNA of the CDR3 is TGTGCCAGCAGCTTTAGCAACGGGGAGCTGTTTTTT.

This sequence joins TRBV11-2 and TRBJ2-5, with 12 bases fitting TRBD2. Looked up from germline, CDR1 is SGHAT and CDR2 is FQNNGV. Trimming removed 5 bases from V and 2 bases from J; junction bases left unmatched: 6. The CDR3 contains 16 residues. CDR3 in DNA: TGTGCCAGCAGCACTGGACTAGCGGGGCTTCAAGAGACCCAGTACTTC. Protein: CASSTGLAGLQETQYF.

The chain joins TRBV29-1 to TRBJ2-5, with TRBD2 matching 7 bases. From germline, CDR1 is SQVTM and CDR2 ANQGSEA. Germline trimming cut 7 bases from V and 1 base from J; bases unmatched to any gene: 6. The CDR3 contains 13 residues. Here the CDR3 DNA reads TGCAGCGCTGTAGCGGGTTTCCAAGAGACCCAGTACTTC. Encoded protein: CSAVAGFQETQYF.

The chain couples TRBV6-5 to TRBJ1-4; 9 nucleotides match TRBD1. The CDR3 extends over 14 amino acids. V dropped 7 bases and J dropped 11; count of bases not matched to a gene: 11. Germline V lookup: CDR1 MNHEY, CDR2 SVGAGI. The CDR3 loop is CASNPSGTGWKLFF. In DNA, the CDR3 is TGTGCCAGCAACCCTTCCGGGACAGGGTGGAAACTGTTTTTT.

This sequence joins TRBV2 and TRBJ2-3, with D tentatively TRBD1 (6 bases). The CDR3 loop spans 14 amino acids. Germline CDR1 is SNHLY and CDR2 is FYNNEI. V was pared by 8 bases and J by 4 bases, with 16 bases between. CDR3 sequence: CASGNRVNSDTQYF. Written as DNA, the CDR3 is TGTGCCAGCGGGAACAGGGTAAACTCAGATACGCAGTATTTT.

The rearrangement joins TRBV4-2 to TRBJ1-2; the D is unclear. Germline CDR1 is LGHNA and CDR2 is YNFKEQ. The V end lost 4 bases, the J end lost 0 bases, and 12 bases lay between the germline ends. The CDR3 runs 15 residues. CDR3 nucleotide sequence: TGTGCCAGCAGCCTTCAGGCGGGGTCTAACTATGGCTACACCTTC. It yields the protein CASSLQAGSNYGYTF.

V gene TRBV6-6 combines with J gene TRBJ2-7, with TRBD1 identical over 10 bases. In germline, CDR1 is MNHNY, CDR2 SVGAGI (reference sequence). There are 16 residues in the CDR3. Trimming took 2 bases from V and 0 from J; bases not matched to a gene: 4. CDR3 protein: CASSYDRGLSSYEQYF. The CDR3 DNA follows: TGTGCCAGCAGTTACGACAGGGGGCTGAGCTCCTACGAGCAGTACTTC.

V is TRBV10-3 and J is TRBJ2-1; 8 nucleotides match TRBD2. With 4 bases clipped from V and 7 bases from J, the junction kept 9 bases outside the gene matches. The germline V gene encodes CDR1 ENHRY and CDR2 SYGVKD. The CDR3 totals 15 residues. This CDR3 reads CAISVPGGARNEQFF. The CDR3 bases are TGTGCCATCAGTGTGCCGGGGGGGGCGAGGAATGAGCAGTTCTTC.

The chain links TRBV2 to TRBJ1-1; D not certain. CDR3 length: 14 residues. Germline-derived CDR1 and CDR2 are SNHLY and FYNNEI. With 2 bases removed from V and 1 base from J, the gap between germline ends came to 8 bases. CDR3 sequence reads: CASSEIRENTEAFF. CDR3 bases: TGTGCCAGCAGTGAAATTAGAGAGAACACTGAAGCTTTCTTT.

This chain connects TRBV24-1 to TRBJ2-2; 9 bases are shared with TRBD1. Germline assignment: CDR1 KGHDR and CDR2 SFDVKD. The CDR3 runs 17 residues. V trimming: 3 bases; J trimming: 7 bases; junction bases outside the gene matches: 11. CDR3 in DNA: TGTGCCACCAGTGATCCCCGTTCGGACAGGGGAGGCGGGGAGCTGTTTTTT. This sequence encodes CATSDPRSDRGGGELFF.

The CDR3 region has the DNA TGTGCCAGCAGACGACAGGGGCGTAGGGATCCCGGGGAGCTGTTTTTT. Its protein product is CASRRQGRRDPGELFF. The V call is TRBV25-1, the J call TRBJ2-2; 8 bases map to TRBD1. Looked up from germline, CDR1 is MGHDK and CDR2 is SYGVNS. V trimming: 6 bases; J trimming: 6 bases; junction bases outside the gene matches: 12. The CDR3 length is 16 residues.

The rearrangement links TRBV19 to TRBJ2-2; D possibly corresponds to TRBD1 (6 bases). Per germline, CDR1 LNHDA and CDR2 SQIVND (reference sequence). The CDR3 has 15 amino acids. Deletions cut 1 base from V and 6 bases from J, with 12 bases between. This CDR3 is CASSIASQGPGELFF. In nucleotides, the CDR3 is TGTGCCAGTAGTATAGCATCACAGGGTCCCGGGGAGCTGTTTTTT.

The chain uses TRBV6-5 and TRBJ1-6; no clear D gene. Germline assignment: CDR1 MNHEY and CDR2 SVGAGI. The CDR3 covers 14 residues. The ends were cut back, 7 bases at V and 7 bases at J, with 14 bases in the middle. DNA for the CDR3: TGTGCCAGCAAAGGGAGGGTCCTGAATTCACCCCTCCACTTT. This codes for CASKGRVLNSPLHF.

The gene calls are TRBV6-6 and TRBJ1-6; 7 bases match TRBD1. Germline trimming cut 6 bases from V and 0 bases from J; bases unmatched to any gene: 20. This CDR3 has 21 residues. Germline V gene lookup returns CDR1 MNHNY and CDR2 SVGAGI (reference sequence). The CDR3 bases are TGTGCCAGCAGCCGGAGGACAGGTTCGGCCGGACAAAGCTCCTATAATTCACCCCTCCACTTT. The encoded protein is CASSRRTGSAGQSSYNSPLHF.

The chain uses TRBV5-6 and TRBJ2-3; 8 positions agree with TRBD1. The CDR3 consists of 13 residues. Germline CDR1 and CDR2: SGHDT and YYEEEE. Trimming removed 4 bases from V and 8 bases from J; junction bases left unmatched: 6. Here the CDR3 DNA reads TGTGCCAGCAGCGGGACAGGACGCGCTACGCAGTATTTT. Translated, it gives CASSGTGRATQYF.

This clone appeared once. The chain employs TRBV5-4 and TRBJ2-3; 11 bases map to TRBD1. Germline CDR1 reads SGHNT; CDR2 reads YYREEE (reference sequence). The length of the CDR3 is 15 residues. Unmatched junction bases numbered 2, after V lost 3 bases and J lost 2 bases. The DNA for the CDR3 is TGTGCCAGCAGCTGGGACAGGGGGGCCACAGATACGCAGTATTTT. Translating gives CASSWDRGATDTQYF.

The genes are TRBV3-1 (or the pseudogene TRBV3-2) and TRBJ2-1, with 12 nucleotides matching TRBD2. Germline V gene lookup returns CDR1 LGHDT and CDR2 YNNKEL (reference sequence). The V gene end was trimmed by 1 base and the J gene end by 6 bases; junction bases not matched to a gene: 4. There are 16 residues in the CDR3. The CDR3 loop is CASSQALAGGPNEQFF. In DNA, the CDR3 is TGTGCCAGCAGCCAAGCCCTAGCGGGGGGGCCCAATGAGCAGTTCTTC.

Here the CDR3 DNA reads TGTGCCACCAGTGATACTCTGACTGAGAATGAGCAGTTCTTC. Translated: CATSDTLTENEQFF. The chain employs TRBV24-1 and TRBJ2-1; no reliable D call. CDR1 KGHDR and CDR2 SFDVKD come from the germline V gene. CDR3 length: 14 amino acids. The V end lost 3 bases, the J end lost 7 bases, and 12 bases lay between the germline ends.

The chain links TRBV30 to TRBJ2-3; TRBD2 matches 10 bases. V gave up 0 bases and J gave up 2 bases; unmatched junction bases: 5. Looked up from germline, CDR1 is GTSNPN and CDR2 is SVGIG (reference sequence). The CDR3 has 16 amino acids. CDR3 bases: TGTGCCTGGAGTGTAGGGCTAGCGGGGGCCACAGATACGCAGTATTTT. Its protein is CAWSVGLAGATDTQYF.

V and J are TRBV27 and TRBJ2-7, with 7 bases that match TRBD2. Germline CDR1 reads MNHEY; CDR2 reads SMNVEV (reference sequence). The trim removed 5 bases at V and 2 bases at J, leaving 12 bases unmatched. The CDR3 runs 16 residues. CDR3 DNA: TGTGCCAGCAGTACCCTGGGGGAGGGGTCTGCCTACGAGCAGTACTTC. Protein sequence: CASSTLGEGSAYEQYF.

V and J are TRBV27 and TRBJ2-7; 10 bases fit TRBD1. Germline trimming cut 8 bases from V and 4 bases from J; bases unmatched to any gene: 5. CDR1 MNHEY and CDR2 SMNVEV come from the germline V gene (reference sequence). The CDR3 loop spans 13 amino acids. The CDR3 here is CASGTGDTYEQYV. CDR3 DNA sequence: TGTGCCAGCGGGACAGGGGACACATACGAGCAGTACGTC.